These 10 T cell receptor beta chains were all obtained from the same sample, sequenced in a study of T cell clonality in common variable immunodeficiency. Data came from immunoSEQ multiplex PCR; TCRdb stores just in-frame clones and leaves some out. Listed here are about 35,000 clones without any singletons, the top ten holding 3.5% to 4.5%. Sequencing was carried out using peripheral blood mononuclear cells. The receptors originated from a person aged 18 to 70 in good health.

This clone was counted at least ten times. The read is 3 residues too short to cover the CDR3 end, so that end is filled in from the germline J gene. The rearrangement links TRBV2 to TRBJ1-1, with 7 bases aligning to TRBD1. The germline CDR1 and CDR2 sequences are SNHLY and FYNNEI. V lost 8 bases, J lost 2 bases, and 8 bases stayed unmatched. This CDR3 is built from 14 residues. CDR3 loop: CASQGQRINTEAFF. The covered CDR3 bases are TGTGCCAGCCAGGGACAGAGAATCAACACTGAA.

There are many counts of this clone. The read comes to an end 3 residues before the CDR3 does, leaving the germline J gene to fill in the end. The chain recombines TRBV7-2 with TRBJ2-1, with D hard to call. This CDR3 comprises 11 residues. Trimming left V 5 bases short and J 4 bases short, with 3 bases between. In germline, CDR1 is SGHTA, CDR2 FQGNSA. CDR3 region: CASSPYNEQFF. The CDR3 bases that were read are TGTGCCAGCAGCCCGTACAATGAG.

This clone was seen ten or more times. The CDR3 end is not reached by the read, which stops 3 residues before it; the germline J gene fills it in. This chain joins TRBV10-1 and TRBJ2-2, with a tentative D call TRBD2 (6 bases). Germline values: CDR1 WNHNN, CDR2 SYGVQD (reference sequence). The germline V and J ends were trimmed by 0 bases and 2 bases, with 10 bases remaining between them. The CDR3 has 16 residues. CDR3 bases read: TGCGCCAGCAGTGAGTCGCTGGGGGGAAACACCGGGGAG. Translation: CASSESLGGNTGE. The whole CDR3 protein reads CASSESLGGNTGELFF.

Points on this clone: The CDR3 end lies 3 residues beyond the end of the read and is filled in from the germline J gene. This sample includes further DNA sequences coding for the same CDR3. This sequence joins TRBV7-8 and TRBJ1-3, with D uncertain. Germline CDR1 SGHVS, CDR2 FQNEAQ. The CDR3 is 14 amino acids. V lost 5 bases and J 0 bases, leaving 8 bases between the germline ends. CDR3 bases read: TGTGCCAGCAGCCGAGACTTCTCTGGAAACACC. Its protein product is CASSRDFSGNT. The CDR3 as a whole reads CASSRDFSGNTIYF. Using reference TRBV7-8 and TRBJ1-3 for the parts outside the CDR3, the full variable domain is GAGVSQSPRYKVAKRGQDVALRCDPISGHVSLFWYQQALGQGPEFLTYFQNEAQLDKSGLPSDRFFAERPEGSVSTLKIQRTQQEDSAVYLCASSRDFSGNTIYFGEGSWLTVV.

This clone showed up just a few times. CDR3 region: CASSLTKASGSGLDTYTF. The covered CDR3 bases are TGTGCCAGCAGCTTAACCAAGGCTAGCGGGAGCGGACTAGATACC. The chain recombines TRBV7-3 with TRBJ1-2; D is ambiguous. The read gets to within 3 residues of the CDR3 end, and the germline J gene fills in the rest. The CDR3 is 18 amino acids. Germline V gene data show CDR1 as SGHTA and CDR2 as FQGTGA.

This clone was detected many times. CDR3 bases read: TGTGCCAGCAGTTTAAAAAGACAGGGGTTCGAGACC. Translating gives CASSLKRQGFET. The full CDR3 protein is CASSLKRQGFETQYF. The rearrangement joins TRBV12-3 or TRBV12-4 to TRBJ2-5, with 8 nucleotides matching TRBD1. The sequence runs out 3 residues before the end of the CDR3; the remainder is reconstructed from the germline J gene. The CDR3 length is 15 residues. Trimming at V came to 2 bases and at J to 5 bases, leaving 7 bases not matched to a gene.

This clone was seen a few times. The read ends 3 residues early relative to the CDR3; the germline J gene fills the gap. V usage is TRBV5-1 and J usage is TRBJ2-3; D unclear. Germline CDR1 reads SGHRS; CDR2 reads YFSETQ. CDR3 size: 13 residues. The CDR3 sequence is CASSLATKETQYF. The sequenced part of the CDR3 DNA is TGCGCCAGCAGCTTGGCTACGAAAGAGACG.

This clone occurred many times. The CDR3 is cut off 3 residues early in the read; its end comes from the germline J gene. The chain joins TRBV7-6 to TRBJ2-1; 10 nucleotides match TRBD2. Germline trimming cut 5 bases from V and 7 bases from J; bases unmatched to any gene: 8. The CDR3 consists of 15 residues. Looked up from germline, CDR1 is SGHVS and CDR2 is FNYEAQ. The CDR3 DNA, read in part, is TGTGCCAGCAGCCCCCTGGGACTAGCGAGGAATGAG. This encodes CASSPLGLARNE. The CDR3 as a whole reads CASSPLGLARNEQFF.

This clone qualifies as medium-sized. The sequence runs out 3 residues before the end of the CDR3; the remainder is reconstructed from the germline J gene. The chain is built from TRBV6-4 and TRBJ2-6; TRBD1 matches 8 bases. Germline V gene sequence: CDR1 MRHNA, CDR2 SNTAGT. V lost 10 bases and J lost 4; bases outside the gene matches: 3. The CDR3 sequence is 13 residues long. The DNA read from the CDR3 is TGTGCCACCGGGACAGGAGGGGCCAACGTC. Protein: CATGTGGANV. The entire CDR3 reads CATGTGGANVLTF.

Points on this clone: The CDR3 end is not reached by the read, which stops 3 residues before it; the germline J gene fills it in. V is TRBV7-9 and J is TRBJ1-4; D may be TRBD1 (6 bases). The CDR3 has 14 amino acids. From germline, CDR1 is SEHNR and CDR2 FQNEAQ (reference sequence). Partial CDR3 DNA: TGTGCCAGCGGCAGGGGTGTGGCAGATTCACCA. Encoded protein: CASGRGVADSP. The complete CDR3 protein is CASGRGVADSPLFF. The full variable domain, its missing parts supplied by reference TRBV7-9 and TRBJ1-4, is DTGVSQNPRHKITKRGQNVTFRCDPISEHNRLYWYRQTLGQGPEFLTYFQNEAQLEKSRLLSDRFSAERPKGSFSTLEIQRTEQGDSAMYLCASGRGVADSPLFFGSGTQLSVL.